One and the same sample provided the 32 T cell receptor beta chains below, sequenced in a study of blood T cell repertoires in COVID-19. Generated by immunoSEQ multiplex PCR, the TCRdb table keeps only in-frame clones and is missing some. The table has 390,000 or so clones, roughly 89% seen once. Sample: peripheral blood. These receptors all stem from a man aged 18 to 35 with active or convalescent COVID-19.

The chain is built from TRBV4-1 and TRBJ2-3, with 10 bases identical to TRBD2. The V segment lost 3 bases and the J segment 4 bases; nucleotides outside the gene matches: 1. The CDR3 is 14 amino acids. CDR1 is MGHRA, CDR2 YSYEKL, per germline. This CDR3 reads CASSQLAGADTQYF. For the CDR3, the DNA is TGCGCCAGCAGCCAGCTAGCGGGGGCAGATACGCAGTATTTT.

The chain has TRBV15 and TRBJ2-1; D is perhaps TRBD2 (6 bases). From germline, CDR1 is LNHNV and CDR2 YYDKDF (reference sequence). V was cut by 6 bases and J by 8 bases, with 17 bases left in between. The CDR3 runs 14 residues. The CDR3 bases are TGTGCCACCAGTCGTCCGGGAGTTAATGATGAGCAGTTCTTC. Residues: CATSRPGVNDEQFF.

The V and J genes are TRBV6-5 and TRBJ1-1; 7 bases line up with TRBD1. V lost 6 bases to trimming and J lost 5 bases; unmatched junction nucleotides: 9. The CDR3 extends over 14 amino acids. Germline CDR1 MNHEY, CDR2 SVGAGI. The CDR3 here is CASRSQDRVTEAFF. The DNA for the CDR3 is TGTGCCAGCAGAAGTCAAGACAGGGTTACTGAAGCTTTCTTT.

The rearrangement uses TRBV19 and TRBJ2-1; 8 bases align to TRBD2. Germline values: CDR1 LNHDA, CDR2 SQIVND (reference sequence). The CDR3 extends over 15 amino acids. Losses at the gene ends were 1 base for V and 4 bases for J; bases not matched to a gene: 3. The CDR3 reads CASSIGERGYNEQFF. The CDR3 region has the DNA TGTGCCAGTAGTATAGGCGAGCGGGGGTACAATGAGCAGTTCTTC.

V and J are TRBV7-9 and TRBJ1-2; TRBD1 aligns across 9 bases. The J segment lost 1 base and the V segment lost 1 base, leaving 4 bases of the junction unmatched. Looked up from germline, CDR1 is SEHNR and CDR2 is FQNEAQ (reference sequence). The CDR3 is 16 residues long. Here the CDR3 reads CASSLGTGGLNYGYTF. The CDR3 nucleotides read TGTGCCAGCAGCTTAGGCACAGGGGGCCTTAACTATGGCTACACCTTC.

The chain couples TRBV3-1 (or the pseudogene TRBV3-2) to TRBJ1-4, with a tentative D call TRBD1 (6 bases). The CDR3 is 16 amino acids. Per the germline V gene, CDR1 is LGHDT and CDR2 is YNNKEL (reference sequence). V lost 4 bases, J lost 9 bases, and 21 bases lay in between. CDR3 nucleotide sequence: TGTGCCAGCAGCCTCCACCCACCCGGGACAATCAAAAAACTGTTTTTT. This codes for CASSLHPPGTIKKLFF.

The DNA of the CDR3 is TGCGCCAGCACCGATTCAGCTTTACTTGGGGCATTGAACACTGAAGCTTTCTTT. It specifies CASTDSALLGALNTEAFF. The chain is built from TRBV4-1 and TRBJ1-1, with D perhaps matching TRBD1 (5 bases). This CDR3 spans 18 amino acids. Germline CDR1 is MGHRA and CDR2 is YSYEKL. Trimming cost V 7 bases and J 0 bases, with 24 bases left between them.

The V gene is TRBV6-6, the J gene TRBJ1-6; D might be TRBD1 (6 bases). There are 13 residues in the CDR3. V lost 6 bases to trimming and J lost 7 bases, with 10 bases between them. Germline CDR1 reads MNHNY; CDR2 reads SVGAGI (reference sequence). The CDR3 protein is CASRGTGNSPLHF. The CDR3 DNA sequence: TGTGCCAGCAGAGGCACAGGGAATTCACCCCTCCACTTT.

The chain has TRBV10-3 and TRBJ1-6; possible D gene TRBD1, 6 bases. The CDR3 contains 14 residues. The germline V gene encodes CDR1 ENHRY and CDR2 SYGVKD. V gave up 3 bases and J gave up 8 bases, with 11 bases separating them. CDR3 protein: CAISDQQGHSPLHF. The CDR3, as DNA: TGTGCCATCAGTGATCAGCAGGGGCATTCACCCCTCCACTTT.

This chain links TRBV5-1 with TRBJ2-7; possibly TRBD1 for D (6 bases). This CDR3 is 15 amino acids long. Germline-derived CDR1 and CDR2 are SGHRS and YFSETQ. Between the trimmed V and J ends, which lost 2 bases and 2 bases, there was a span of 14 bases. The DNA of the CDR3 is TGCGCCAGCAGCTTTGGAACAGGGAAGACCTACGAGCAGTACTTC. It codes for CASSFGTGKTYEQYF.

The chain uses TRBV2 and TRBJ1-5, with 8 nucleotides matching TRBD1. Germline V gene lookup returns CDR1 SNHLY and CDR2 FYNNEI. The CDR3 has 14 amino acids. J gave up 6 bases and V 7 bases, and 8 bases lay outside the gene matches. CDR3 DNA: TGTGCCAGCAAACCGGACAGGGCAAGTCAGCCCCAGCATTTT. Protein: CASKPDRASQPQHF.

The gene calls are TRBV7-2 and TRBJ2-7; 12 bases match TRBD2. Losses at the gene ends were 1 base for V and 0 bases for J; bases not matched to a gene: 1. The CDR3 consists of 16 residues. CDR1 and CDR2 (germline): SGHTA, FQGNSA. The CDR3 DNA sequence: TGTGCCAGCAGCTTAGGACTAGCGGGGGTCTCCTACGAGCAGTACTTC. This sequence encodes CASSLGLAGVSYEQYF.

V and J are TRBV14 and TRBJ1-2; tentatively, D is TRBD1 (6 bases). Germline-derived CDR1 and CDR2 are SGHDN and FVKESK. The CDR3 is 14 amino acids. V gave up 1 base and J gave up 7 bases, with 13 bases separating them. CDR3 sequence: CASSQVPGVFGYTF. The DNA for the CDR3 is TGTGCCAGCAGCCAAGTCCCAGGGGTCTTTGGCTACACCTTC. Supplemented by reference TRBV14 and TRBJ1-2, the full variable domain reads EAGVTQFPSHSVIEKGQTVTLRCDPISGHDNLYWYRRVMGKEIKFLLHFVKESKQDESGMPNNRFLAERTGGTYSTLKVQPAELEDSGVYFCASSQVPGVFGYTFGSGTRLTVV.

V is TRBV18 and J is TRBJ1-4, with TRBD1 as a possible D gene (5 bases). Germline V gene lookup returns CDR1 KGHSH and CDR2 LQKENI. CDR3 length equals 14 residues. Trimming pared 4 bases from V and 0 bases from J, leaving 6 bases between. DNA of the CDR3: TGTGCCAGCTCACTACAGGCAACTAATGAAAAACTGTTTTTT. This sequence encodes CASSLQATNEKLFF.

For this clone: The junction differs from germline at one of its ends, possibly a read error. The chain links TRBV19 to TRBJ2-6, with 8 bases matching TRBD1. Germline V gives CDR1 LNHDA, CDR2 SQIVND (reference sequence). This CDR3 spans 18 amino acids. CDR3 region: CASSILQGVISGANVLTF. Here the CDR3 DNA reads TGTGCCAGTAGTATATTACAGGGGGTTATCTCTGGGGCCAACGTGCTGACTTTC.

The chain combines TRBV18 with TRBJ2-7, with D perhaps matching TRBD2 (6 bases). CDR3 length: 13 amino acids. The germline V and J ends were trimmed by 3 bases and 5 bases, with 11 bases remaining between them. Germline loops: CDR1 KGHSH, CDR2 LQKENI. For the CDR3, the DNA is TGTGCCAGCTCACCGCTTACGGGGGACGAGCAGTACTTC. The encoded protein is CASSPLTGDEQYF.

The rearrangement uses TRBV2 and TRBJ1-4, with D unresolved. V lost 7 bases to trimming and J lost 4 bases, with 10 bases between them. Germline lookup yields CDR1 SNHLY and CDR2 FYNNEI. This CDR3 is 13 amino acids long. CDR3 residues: CASTVAVNEKLFF. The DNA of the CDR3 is TGTGCCAGCACCGTGGCAGTTAATGAAAAACTGTTTTTT.

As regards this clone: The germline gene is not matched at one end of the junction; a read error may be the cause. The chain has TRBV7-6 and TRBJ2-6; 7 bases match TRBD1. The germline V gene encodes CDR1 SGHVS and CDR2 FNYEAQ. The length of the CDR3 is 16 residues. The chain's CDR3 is CASSLYTGAGANVLTF. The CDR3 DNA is TGTGCCAGCAGCTTATACACAGGGGCTGGGGCCAACGTGCTGACTTTC.

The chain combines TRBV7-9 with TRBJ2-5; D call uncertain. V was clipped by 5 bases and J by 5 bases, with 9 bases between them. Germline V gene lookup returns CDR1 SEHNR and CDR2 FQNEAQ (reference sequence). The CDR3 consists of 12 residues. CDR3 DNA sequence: TGTGCCAGCAGCGTGTACTCGGAGACCCAGTACTTC. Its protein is CASSVYSETQYF.

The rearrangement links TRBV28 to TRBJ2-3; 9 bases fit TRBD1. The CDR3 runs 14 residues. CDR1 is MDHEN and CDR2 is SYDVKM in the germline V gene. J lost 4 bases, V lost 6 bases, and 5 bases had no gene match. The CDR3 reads CASRGQGGADTQYF. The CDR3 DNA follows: TGTGCCAGCAGGGGACAGGGTGGGGCAGATACGCAGTATTTT.

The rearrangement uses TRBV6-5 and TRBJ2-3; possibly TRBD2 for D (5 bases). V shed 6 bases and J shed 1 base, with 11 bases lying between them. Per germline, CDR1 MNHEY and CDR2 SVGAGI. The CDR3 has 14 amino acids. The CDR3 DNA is TGTGCCAGCAGGGGGTTGAGGGGCACAGATACGCAGTATTTT. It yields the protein CASRGLRGTDTQYF.

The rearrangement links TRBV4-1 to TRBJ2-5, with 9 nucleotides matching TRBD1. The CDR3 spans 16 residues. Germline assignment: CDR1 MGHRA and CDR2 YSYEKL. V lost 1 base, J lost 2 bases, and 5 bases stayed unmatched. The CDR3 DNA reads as TGCGCCAGCAGCCAAGGTCACGGGACAGGGCAAGAGACCCAGTACTTC. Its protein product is CASSQGHGTGQETQYF.

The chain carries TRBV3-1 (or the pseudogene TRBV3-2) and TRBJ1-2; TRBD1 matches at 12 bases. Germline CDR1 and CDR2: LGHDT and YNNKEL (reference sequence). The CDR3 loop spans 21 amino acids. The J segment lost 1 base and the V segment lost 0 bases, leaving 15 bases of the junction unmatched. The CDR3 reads CASSQDNNNRDRGRFNYGYTF. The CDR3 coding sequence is TGTGCCAGCAGCCAAGATAATAATAACCGGGACAGGGGGCGCTTTAACTATGGCTACACCTTC.

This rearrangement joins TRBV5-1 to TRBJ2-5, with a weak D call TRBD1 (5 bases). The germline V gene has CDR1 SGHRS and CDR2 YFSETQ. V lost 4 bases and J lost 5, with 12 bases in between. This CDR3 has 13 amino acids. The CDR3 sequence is CASSPGSGETQYF. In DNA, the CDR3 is TGCGCCAGCAGCCCAGGGTCTGGGGAGACCCAGTACTTC.

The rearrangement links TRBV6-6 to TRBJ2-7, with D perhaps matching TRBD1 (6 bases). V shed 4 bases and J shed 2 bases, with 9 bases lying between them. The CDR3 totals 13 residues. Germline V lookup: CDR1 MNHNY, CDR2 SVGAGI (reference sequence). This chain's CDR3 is CASSFGQTYEQYF. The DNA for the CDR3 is TGTGCCAGCAGTTTCGGACAGACCTACGAGCAGTACTTC.

The CDR3 protein is CASSIPGSLGKTQYF. In DNA form, the CDR3 reads TGTGCCAGTAGTATACCGGGAAGTCTCGGAAAGACCCAGTACTTC. The V gene is TRBV19, the J gene TRBJ2-5, with a weak D call TRBD2 (5 bases). The CDR3 sequence is 15 residues long. CDR1 and CDR2 (germline): LNHDA, SQIVND (reference sequence). The ends were cut back, 2 bases at V and 6 bases at J, with 16 bases in the middle.

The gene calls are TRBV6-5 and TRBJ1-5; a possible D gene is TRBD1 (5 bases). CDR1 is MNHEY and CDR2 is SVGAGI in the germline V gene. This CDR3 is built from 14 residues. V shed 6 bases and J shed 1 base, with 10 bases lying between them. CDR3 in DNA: TGTGCCAGCAGCCAGGACAAGAGCAATCAGCCCCAGCATTTT. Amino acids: CASSQDKSNQPQHF.

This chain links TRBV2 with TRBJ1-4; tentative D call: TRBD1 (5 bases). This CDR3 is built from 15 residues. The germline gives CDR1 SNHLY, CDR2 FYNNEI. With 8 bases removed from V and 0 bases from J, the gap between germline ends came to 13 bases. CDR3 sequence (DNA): TGTGCCAGCGGGGCAGAAATGGCAACTAATGAAAAACTGTTTTTT. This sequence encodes CASGAEMATNEKLFF.

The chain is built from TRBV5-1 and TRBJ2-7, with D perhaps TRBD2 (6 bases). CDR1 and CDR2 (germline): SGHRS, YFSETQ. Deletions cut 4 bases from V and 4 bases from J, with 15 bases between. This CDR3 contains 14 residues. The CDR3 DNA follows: TGCGCCAGCAGCAGGCCCGGGGGTATATACGAGCAGTACTTC. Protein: CASSRPGGIYEQYF.

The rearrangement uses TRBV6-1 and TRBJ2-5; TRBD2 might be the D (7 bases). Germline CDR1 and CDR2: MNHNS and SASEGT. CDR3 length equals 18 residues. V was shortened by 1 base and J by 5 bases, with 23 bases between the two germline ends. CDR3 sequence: CASSEVAGGPGGWETQYF. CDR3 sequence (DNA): TGTGCCAGCAGTGAAGTTGCCGGGGGGCCCGGGGGATGGGAGACCCAGTACTTC.

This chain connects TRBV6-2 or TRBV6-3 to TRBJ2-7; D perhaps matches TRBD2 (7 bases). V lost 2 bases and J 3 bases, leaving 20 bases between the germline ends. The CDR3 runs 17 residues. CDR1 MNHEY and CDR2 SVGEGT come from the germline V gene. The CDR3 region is CASSYRVGGTKIYEQYF. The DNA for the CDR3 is TGTGCCAGCAGTTACAGGGTGGGAGGGACAAAAATCTACGAGCAGTACTTC.

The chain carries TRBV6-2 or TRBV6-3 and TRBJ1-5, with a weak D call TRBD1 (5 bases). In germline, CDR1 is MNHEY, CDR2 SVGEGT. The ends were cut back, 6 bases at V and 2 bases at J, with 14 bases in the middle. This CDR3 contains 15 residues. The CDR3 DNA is TGTGCCAGCAGCCCCTGGACAAGTGGCAATCAGCCCCAGCATTTT. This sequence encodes CASSPWTSGNQPQHF.